This TCR beta chain is from a study of shared clonotypes between healthy human individuals. The germline V gene has CDR1 SQVTM and CDR2 ANQGSEA. The length of the CDR3 is 12 residues. Trimming cost V 4 bases and J 2 bases; bases outside gene matches: 2. Only in-frame clones appear in the TCRdb table, and some are missing; sequencing was by immunoSEQ multiplex PCR. The table records nearly 1,000,000 clones, approximately 80% of them present only once. Donors comprised only Caucasian adults living in Nashville, Tennessee. Sequenced input: memory CD4+ T cells sorted from blood. Indicated subset: CD45RA-negative fraction. The source of this sequence is a young man in good health. This chain joins TRBV29-1 and TRBJ2-7, with 7 bases lining up with TRBD1. The CDR3 spells CSVGDSPYEQYF. The CDR3 nucleotides read TGCAGCGTTGGGGACAGTCCCTACGAGCAGTACTTC.